This TCR beta chain comes out of a study of beta chain features in type 1 diabetes. Isolated RNA was reverse transcribed in full, so expressed TCRB transcripts were sequenced. TCRdb's copy holds only in-frame clones and misses some; the assay was immunoSEQ multiplex PCR. The sample comprises a few hundred thousand clones, roughly a tenth of which are singletons, and less than 0.65% rests with the top ten. Whole-study results and caveats: With patients and controls alike, PCR might favor shorter templates to an equal degree. Relative to healthy donors, patients appeared to have naive, central memory and Treg TCRB repertoires that were more similar. The study found moderately but significantly shorter TCRB CDR3s in all four CD4+ subsets of Type 1 diabetes patients.

The CDR3 extends over 12 amino acids. Trimming stripped 2 bases from V and 0 bases from J, with 3 bases between. The V gene's germline CDR1 is SGDLS and CDR2 YYNGEE. Comments on this clone: Antigen specificity is unknown.

Sorting with CD45RO/CCR7/CD25/CD127/CD95/CD27 yielded naive, central memory, regulatory and stem-like memory CD4+ cells. This clonotype was obtained from a young man with type 1 diabetes. Input material: central memory CD4+ T cells from blood. The V call is TRBV9, the J call TRBJ2-7; D call uncertain. For the CDR3, the DNA is TGTGCCAGCAGCGTGAGCTCCTACGAGCAGTACTTC. Protein: CASSVSSYEQYF.